A selection of T cell receptor beta chains follows, all from one sample in a study of read filtering for tumor transcriptome and immune sequencing. TCRdb reprocessed the reads with MiXCR, giving one entry per CDR3 protein. Of approximately 61,000 distinct CDR3 sequences in the sample, about 19% were seen once. The sample consisted of a population of CD138-negative cells sorted from bone marrow. The source is a donor at least 40 years old with multiple myeloma. CDR3s include the opening cysteine and the closing phenylalanine or tryptophan. A D gene is named only where the DNA matches it firmly. The size field is filled for only some rows; it gives once, few, many or a size class.

d_gene	v_gene	j_gene	abundance	CDR3nt	CDR3aa
NA	TRBV28	TRBJ2-3	few	TGTGCCAGCAGTTTACGCCACTTTAGCACAGATACGCAGTATTTT	CASSLRHFSTDTQYF
TRBD2	TRBV5-1	TRBJ2-3	many	TGCGCCAGCAGCCAGGGGACTAGCGGAGATACGCAGTATTTT	CASSQGTSGDTQYF
TRBD1	TRBV28	TRBJ1-2	many	TGTGCCAGCAGGGGCAGGGGGCTTCCCAACTATGGCTACACCTTC	CASRGRGLPNYGYTF
NA	TRBV12-3/TRBV12-4	TRBJ2-7	many	TGTGCCAGCAGTCCTCGAGGGTACGAGCAGTACTTC	CASSPRGYEQYF
TRBD1	TRBV28	TRBJ2-5	many	TGTGCCAGCAGTGAAGACAGGGGCGGAGAGACCCAGTACTTC	CASSEDRGGETQYF
NA	TRBV7-6	TRBJ2-2	many	TGTGCCAGCAGCGCAGGGACGAACACCGGGGAGCTGTTTTTT	CASSAGTNTGELFF
NA	TRBV9	TRBJ2-2	many	TGTGCCAGCAGCGTCCAGTCAAACACCGGGGAGCTGTTTTTT	CASSVQSNTGELFF
NA	TRBV6-2/TRBV6-3	TRBJ1-1	NA	TGTGCCAGCAGGGGGATGAACACTGAAGCTTTCTTT	CASRGMNTEAFF
NA	TRBV20-1	TRBJ2-7	many	TGCAGTGCTGGGAGGTCCCACGAGCAGTACTTC	CSAGRSHEQYF
NA	TRBV6-6	TRBJ2-5	medium-sized	TGTGCCAGCACTGGGCGGGAAAAGACCCAGTACTTC	CASTGREKTQYF
NA	TRBV20-1	TRBJ1-3	NA	TGCAGTGCTAGAGGGGACGGACGCTCTGGAAACACCATATATTTT	CSARGDGRSGNTIYF
NA	TRBV28	TRBJ2-5	NA	TGTGCCAGCAGTTTCGGGACCCTCAGGGAGACCCAGTACTTC	CASSFGTLRETQYF
NA	TRBV20-1	TRBJ1-5	many	TGCAGTGCTAGAGACAGGGTGAGCAATCAGCCCCAGCATTTT	CSARDRVSNQPQHF
NA	TRBV7-3	TRBJ2-3	many	TGTGCCAGCAGCTTAATCGGAAGCACAGATACGCAGTATTTT	CASSLIGSTDTQYF
NA	TRBV19	TRBJ2-4	many	TGTGCCAGTACCGCAGGGAGGAACATTCAGTACTTC	CASTAGRNIQYF
TRBD1	TRBV20-1	TRBJ1-4	many	TGCAGTGCTAGTTCCGGGACAGGGTTTGAAAAACTGTTTTTT	CSASSGTGFEKLFF
NA	TRBV5-5	TRBJ2-2	NA	TGTGCCAGCAGCCCTCGGGGGGCCGACACCGGGGAGCTGTTTTTT	CASSPRGADTGELFF
TRBD1	TRBV28	TRBJ2-3	many	TGTGCCAGCAAAAGACAGGGAAGCACAGATACGCAGTATTTT	CASKRQGSTDTQYF